Sequencing of this TCR beta chain was carried out in a study of T cells in Graves' hyperthyroidism and ophthalmopathy. Looked up from germline, CDR1 is SQVTM and CDR2 is ANQGSEA. V lost 8 bases to trimming and J lost 2 bases; unmatched junction nucleotides: 22. The CDR3 spans 18 residues. Authors of the study amplified TCR beta CDR3 regions from RNA transcripts. The HTBI primer set served for first-round RT-PCR of the TCR CDR3. MiXCR was run by TCRdb on the multiplex PCR reads, yielding one entry per CDR3 protein. Among 700,000 or so distinct CDR3 sequences listed, about 14% were seen once. Clinical symptoms, serum thyroxine, TRAb, thyroid ultrasound and orbital computed tomography informed diagnoses. Whole-study results and caveats: Blood also carried most thyroid clonotypes expanded above 0.001.

In regard to this clonotype: The antigen remains undetermined.

This TCR came from a woman aged 50 to 65 with Graves' ophthalmopathy. V usage is TRBV29-1 and J usage is TRBJ2-7; 9 bases fit TRBD2. Material for sequencing was blood. For the CDR3, the DNA is TGCAGCTCCTCCCCCAAGGGGGTAGCGGGAGAGATTCCCTACGAGCAGTACTTC. Its translation is CSSSPKGVAGEIPYEQYF.